This T cell receptor beta chain was retrieved from a study of T cells in Graves' hyperthyroidism and ophthalmopathy. The CDR3 contains 12 residues. Germline-derived CDR1 and CDR2 are WNHNN and SYGVQD (reference sequence). Trimming removed 5 bases from V and 7 bases from J; junction bases left unmatched: 2. For the diagnoses, clinical symptoms, serum thyroxine and TRAb, thyroid ultrasound and orbital computed tomography were used. The source material, RNA transcripts, was used to amplify TCR beta CDR3 regions. The primer set for the first-round RT-PCR of the TCR CDR3 was HTBI. TCRdb independently ran MiXCR on the multiplex PCR reads; one entry per CDR3 protein. Found here are about 420,000 distinct CDR3 sequences, roughly 15% of them singletons; the top ten hold more than 4.5%. This clonotype was detected ten times or more.

The chain links TRBV10-1 to TRBJ2-1; TRBD2 agrees at 7 bases. This clonotype was obtained from a woman between 18 and 30 years old with Graves' hyperthyroidism. Material: blood. For the CDR3, the DNA is TGCGCCAGCAGTACACTAGCGAATGAGCAGTTCTTC. This translates into CASSTLANEQFF.